This T cell receptor (beta chain) was profiled in a study of cytomegalovirus exposure and HLA in healthy donors. Whole-study findings and limits: The authors listed some 160 TCR beta chains as cytomegalovirus-associated. TCR beta chain V- and J-gene trimming was linked, in a later analysis, to a missense variant in DCLRE1C. CMV antigen specificity of three CMV-associated chains was confirmed in vitro.

The V end was cut by 2 bases, the J end by 0 bases, with 4 bases between. Germline V lookup: CDR1 MNHEY, CDR2 SMNVEV (reference sequence). The CDR3 totals 13 residues. In regard to this clone: Its antigen remains unidentified.

60 Vbeta and 13 Jbeta primers were used in PCR. Here immunoSEQ multiplex PCR was the method, and the copy in TCRdb shows in-frame clones only, minus some. The data show about 87,000 clones, 65% to 75% seen once. The chain couples TRBV27 to TRBJ1-1; D gene ambiguous. Sequencing used PBMCs. This receptor was identified in a man aged 30 to 39 in good health and CMV-seropositive. The CDR3 is CASSLSLNTEAFF. In DNA form, the CDR3 reads TGTGCCAGCAGTTTAAGCCTGAACACTGAAGCTTTCTTT.